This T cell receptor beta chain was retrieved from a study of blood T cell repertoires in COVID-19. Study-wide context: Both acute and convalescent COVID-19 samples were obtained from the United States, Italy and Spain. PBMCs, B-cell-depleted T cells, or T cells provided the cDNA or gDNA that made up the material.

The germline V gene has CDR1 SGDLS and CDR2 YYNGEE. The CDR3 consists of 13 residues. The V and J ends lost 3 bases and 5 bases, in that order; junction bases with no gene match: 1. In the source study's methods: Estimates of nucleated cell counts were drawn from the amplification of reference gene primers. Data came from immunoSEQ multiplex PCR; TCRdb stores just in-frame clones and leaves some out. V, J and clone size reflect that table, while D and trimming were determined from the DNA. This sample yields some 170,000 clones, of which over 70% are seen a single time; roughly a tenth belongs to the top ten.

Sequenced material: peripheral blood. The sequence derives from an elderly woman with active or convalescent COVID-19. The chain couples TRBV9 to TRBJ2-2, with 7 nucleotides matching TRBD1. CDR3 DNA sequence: TGTGCCAGCAGCGCACAGGGGACCGGGGAGCTGTTTTTT. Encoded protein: CASSAQGTGELFF.